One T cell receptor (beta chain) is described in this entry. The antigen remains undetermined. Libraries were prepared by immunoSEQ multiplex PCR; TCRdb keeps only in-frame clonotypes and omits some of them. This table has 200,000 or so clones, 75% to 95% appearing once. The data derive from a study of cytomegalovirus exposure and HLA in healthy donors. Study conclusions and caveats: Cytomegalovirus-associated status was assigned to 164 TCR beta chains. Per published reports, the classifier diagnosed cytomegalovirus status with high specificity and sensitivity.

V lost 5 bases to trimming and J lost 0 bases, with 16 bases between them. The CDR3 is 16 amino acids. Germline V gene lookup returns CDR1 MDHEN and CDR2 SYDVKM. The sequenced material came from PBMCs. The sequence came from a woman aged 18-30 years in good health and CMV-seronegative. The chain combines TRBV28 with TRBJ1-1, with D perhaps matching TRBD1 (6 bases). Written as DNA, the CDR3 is TGTGCCAGCAGTCCCCCCGGGACACCGATGAACACTGAAGCTTTCTTT. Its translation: CASSPPGTPMNTEAFF.